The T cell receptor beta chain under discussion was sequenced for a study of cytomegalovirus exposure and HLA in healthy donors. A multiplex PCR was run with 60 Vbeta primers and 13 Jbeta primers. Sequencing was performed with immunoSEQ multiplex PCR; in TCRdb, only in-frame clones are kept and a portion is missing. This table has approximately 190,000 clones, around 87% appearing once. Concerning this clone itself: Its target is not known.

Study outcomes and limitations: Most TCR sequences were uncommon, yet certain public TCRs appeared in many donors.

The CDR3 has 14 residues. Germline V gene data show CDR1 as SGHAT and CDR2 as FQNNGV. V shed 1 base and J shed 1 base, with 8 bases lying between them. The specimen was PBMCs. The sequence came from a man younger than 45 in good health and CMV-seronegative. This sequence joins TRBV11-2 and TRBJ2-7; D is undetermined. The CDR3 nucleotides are TGTGCCAGCAGCTTAGCCCAAGCTTCCTACGAGCAGTACTTC. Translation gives CASSLAQASYEQYF.